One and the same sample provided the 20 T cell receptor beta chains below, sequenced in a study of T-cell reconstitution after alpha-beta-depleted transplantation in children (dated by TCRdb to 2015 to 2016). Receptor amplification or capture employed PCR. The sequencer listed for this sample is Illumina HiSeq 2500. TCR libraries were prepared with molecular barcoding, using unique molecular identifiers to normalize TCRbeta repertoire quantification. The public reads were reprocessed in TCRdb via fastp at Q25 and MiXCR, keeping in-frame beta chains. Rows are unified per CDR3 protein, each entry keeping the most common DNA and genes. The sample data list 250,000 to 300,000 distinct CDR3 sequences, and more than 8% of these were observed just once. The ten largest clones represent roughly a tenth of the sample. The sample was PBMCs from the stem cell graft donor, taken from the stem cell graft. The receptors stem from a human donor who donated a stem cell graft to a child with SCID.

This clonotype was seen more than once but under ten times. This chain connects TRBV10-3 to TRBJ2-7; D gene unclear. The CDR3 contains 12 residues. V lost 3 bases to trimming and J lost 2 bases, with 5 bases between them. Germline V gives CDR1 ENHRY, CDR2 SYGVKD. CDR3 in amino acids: CAISDGTYEQYF. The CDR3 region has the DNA TGTGCCATCAGTGATGGGACCTACGAGCAGTACTTC.

CDR3 region: CSVEKAVTYNEQFF. The CDR3 nucleotides are TGCAGCGTTGAAAAAGCGGTAACATACAATGAGCAGTTCTTC. The chain uses TRBV29-1 and TRBJ2-1, with D possibly being TRBD2 (5 bases). Deletions cut 2 bases from V and 4 bases from J, with 12 bases between. Germline CDR1 is SQVTM and CDR2 is ANQGSEA. The CDR3 is 14 residues long.

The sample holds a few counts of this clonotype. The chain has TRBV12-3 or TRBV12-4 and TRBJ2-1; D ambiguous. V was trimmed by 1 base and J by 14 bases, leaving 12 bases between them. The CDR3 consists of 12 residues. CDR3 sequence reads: CASSLVFQEEFF. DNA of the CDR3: TGTGCCAGCAGTTTAGTTTTCCAAGAGGAGTTCTTC.

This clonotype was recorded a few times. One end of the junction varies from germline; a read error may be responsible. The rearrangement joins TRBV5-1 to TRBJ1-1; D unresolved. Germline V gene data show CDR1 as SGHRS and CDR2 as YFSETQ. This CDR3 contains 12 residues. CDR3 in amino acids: CPSTGRETEAFF. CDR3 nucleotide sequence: TGCCCCAGCACCGGGAGGGAAACCGAAGCTTTCTTT.

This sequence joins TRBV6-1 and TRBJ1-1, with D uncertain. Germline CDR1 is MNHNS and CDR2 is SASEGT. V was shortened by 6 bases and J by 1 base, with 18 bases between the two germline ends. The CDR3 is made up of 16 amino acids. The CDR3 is CASRNRGAASNTEAFF. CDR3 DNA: TGTGCCAGCAGAAACAGAGGTGCAGCTTCGAACACTGAAGCTTTCTTT.

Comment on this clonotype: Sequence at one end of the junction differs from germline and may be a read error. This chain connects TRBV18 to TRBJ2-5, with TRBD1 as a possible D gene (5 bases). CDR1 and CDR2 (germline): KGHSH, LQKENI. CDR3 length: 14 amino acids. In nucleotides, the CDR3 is TGTGCCAGCACACCAGATAGGGGCTGGGAGACCCAGTACTTC. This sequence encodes CASTPDRGWETQYF. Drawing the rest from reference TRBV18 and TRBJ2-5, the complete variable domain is NAGVMQNPRHLVRRRGQEARLRCSPMKGHSHVYWYRQLPEEGLKFMVYLQKENIIDESGMPKERFSAEFPKEGPSILRIQQVVRGDSAAYFCASTPDRGWETQYFGPGTRLLVL.

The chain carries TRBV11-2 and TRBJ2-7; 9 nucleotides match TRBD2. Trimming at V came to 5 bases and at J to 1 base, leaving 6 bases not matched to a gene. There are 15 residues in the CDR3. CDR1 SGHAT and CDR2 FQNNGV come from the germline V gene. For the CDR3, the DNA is TGTGCCAGCAGCATTAGCGGGGGAAAATCCTACGAGCAGTACTTC. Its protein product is CASSISGGKSYEQYF.

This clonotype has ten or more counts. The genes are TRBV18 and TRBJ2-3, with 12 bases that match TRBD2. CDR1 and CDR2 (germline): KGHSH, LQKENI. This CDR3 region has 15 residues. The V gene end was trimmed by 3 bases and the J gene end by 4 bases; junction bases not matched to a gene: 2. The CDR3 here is CASSPTSGGPDTQYF. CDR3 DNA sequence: TGTGCCAGCTCACCTACTAGCGGGGGGCCAGATACGCAGTATTTT.

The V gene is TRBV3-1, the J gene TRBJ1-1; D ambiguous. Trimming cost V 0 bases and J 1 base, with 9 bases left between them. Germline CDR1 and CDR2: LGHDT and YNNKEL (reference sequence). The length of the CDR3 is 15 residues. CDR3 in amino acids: CASSQEGFGNTEAFF. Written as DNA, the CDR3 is TGTGCCAGCAGCCAAGAGGGCTTTGGGAACACTGAAGCTTTCTTT.

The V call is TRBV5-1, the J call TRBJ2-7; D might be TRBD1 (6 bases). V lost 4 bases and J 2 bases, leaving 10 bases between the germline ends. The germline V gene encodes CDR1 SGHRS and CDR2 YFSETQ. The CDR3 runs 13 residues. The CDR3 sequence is CASSTGQTYEQYF. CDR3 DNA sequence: TGCGCCAGCAGCACTGGACAGACCTACGAGCAGTACTTC.

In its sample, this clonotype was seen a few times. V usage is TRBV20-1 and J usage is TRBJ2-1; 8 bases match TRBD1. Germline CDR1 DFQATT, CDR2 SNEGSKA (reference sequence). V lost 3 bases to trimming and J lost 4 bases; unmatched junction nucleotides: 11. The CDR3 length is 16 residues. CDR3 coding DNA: TGCAGTGCTAGTGGTGTGTCAGGGGGCAATTACAATGAGCAGTTCTTC. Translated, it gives CSASGVSGGNYNEQFF.

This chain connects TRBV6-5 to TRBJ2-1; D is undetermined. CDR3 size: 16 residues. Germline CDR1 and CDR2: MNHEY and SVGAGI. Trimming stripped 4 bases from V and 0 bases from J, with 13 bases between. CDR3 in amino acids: CASSSGRASSYNEQFF. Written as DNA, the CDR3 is TGTGCCAGCAGTTCCGGACGGGCTAGCTCCTACAATGAGCAGTTCTTC.

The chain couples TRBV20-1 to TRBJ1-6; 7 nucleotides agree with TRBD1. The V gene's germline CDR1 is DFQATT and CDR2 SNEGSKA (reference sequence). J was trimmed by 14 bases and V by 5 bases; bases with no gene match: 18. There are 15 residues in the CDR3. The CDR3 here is CSAHSGTASSGALHF. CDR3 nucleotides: TGCAGTGCTCACTCCGGGACAGCCTCGTCAGGGGCCCTCCACTTT.

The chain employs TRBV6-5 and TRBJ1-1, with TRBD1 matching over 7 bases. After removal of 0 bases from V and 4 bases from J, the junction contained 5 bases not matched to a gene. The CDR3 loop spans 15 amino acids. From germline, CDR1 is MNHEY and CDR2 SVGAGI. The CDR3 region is CASSYSVQGSTEAFF. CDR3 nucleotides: TGTGCCAGCAGTTACTCGGTACAGGGGAGCACTGAAGCTTTCTTT.

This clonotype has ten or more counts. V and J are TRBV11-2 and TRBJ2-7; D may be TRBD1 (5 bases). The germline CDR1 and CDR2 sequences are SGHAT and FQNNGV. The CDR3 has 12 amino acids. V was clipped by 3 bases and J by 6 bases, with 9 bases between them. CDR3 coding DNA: TGTGCCAGCAGCTTTTTTGGGGCCGAGCAGTACTTC. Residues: CASSFFGAEQYF.

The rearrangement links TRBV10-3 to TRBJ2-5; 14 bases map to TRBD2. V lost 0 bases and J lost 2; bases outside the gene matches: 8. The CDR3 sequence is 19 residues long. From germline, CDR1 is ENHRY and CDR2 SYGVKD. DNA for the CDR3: TGTGCCATCAGTGAGTCGGGGACTAGCGGGGGTCCCACACAAGAGACCCAGTACTTC. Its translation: CAISESGTSGGPTQETQYF.

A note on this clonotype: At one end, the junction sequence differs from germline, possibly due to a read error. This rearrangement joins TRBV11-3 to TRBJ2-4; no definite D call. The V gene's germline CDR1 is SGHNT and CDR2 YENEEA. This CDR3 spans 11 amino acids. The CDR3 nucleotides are TGTGCCAGCAGCTTAGAAGCAGCAACCGGCTTC. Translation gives CASSLEAATGF.

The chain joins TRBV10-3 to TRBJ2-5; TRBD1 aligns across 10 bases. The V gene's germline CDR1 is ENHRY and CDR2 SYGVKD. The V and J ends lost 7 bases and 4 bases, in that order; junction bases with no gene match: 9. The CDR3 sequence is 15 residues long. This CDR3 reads CAINGWTGGRETQYF. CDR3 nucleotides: TGTGCCATCAACGGTTGGACAGGGGGTCGAGAGACCCAGTACTTC.

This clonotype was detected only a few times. CDR3 DNA sequence: TGTGCCAGCATATCAGGGGCTATCAGCTCCTACAATGAGCAGTTCTTC. Translating gives CASISGAISSYNEQFF. The chain couples TRBV25-1 to TRBJ2-1; TRBD1 is a possible D gene (6 bases). Germline V lookup: CDR1 MGHDK, CDR2 SYGVNS. With 7 bases removed from V and 0 bases from J, the gap between germline ends came to 16 bases. This CDR3 contains 16 residues.

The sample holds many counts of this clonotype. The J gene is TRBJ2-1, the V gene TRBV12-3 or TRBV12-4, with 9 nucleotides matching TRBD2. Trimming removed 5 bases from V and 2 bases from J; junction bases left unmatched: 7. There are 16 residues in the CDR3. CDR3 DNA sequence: TGTGCCAGCAGTATAGAGCGGGGGGTCACCTACAATGAGCAGTTCTTC. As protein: CASSIERGVTYNEQFF.